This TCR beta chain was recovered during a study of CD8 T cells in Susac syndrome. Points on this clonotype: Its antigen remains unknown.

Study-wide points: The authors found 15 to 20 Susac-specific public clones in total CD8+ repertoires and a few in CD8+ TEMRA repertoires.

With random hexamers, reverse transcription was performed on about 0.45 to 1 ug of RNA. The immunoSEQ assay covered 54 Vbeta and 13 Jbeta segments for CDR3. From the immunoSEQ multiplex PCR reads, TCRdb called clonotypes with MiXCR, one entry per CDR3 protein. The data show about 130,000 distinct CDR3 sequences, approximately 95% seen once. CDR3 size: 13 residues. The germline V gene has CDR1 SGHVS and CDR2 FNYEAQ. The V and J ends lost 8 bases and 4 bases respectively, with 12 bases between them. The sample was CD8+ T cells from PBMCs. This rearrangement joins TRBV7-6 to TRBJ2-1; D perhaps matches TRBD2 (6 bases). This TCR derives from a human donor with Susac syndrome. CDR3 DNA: TGTGCCAGCTTGGGGAGCGGGTACAATGAGCAGTTCTTC. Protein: CASLGSGYNEQFF.